These T cell receptor beta chains were read from a single sample in a study of siplizumab effects on memory and regulatory T cells. TCRdb keeps only in-frame clones here, not all; method: immunoSEQ multiplex PCR. The sample consists of some 100,000 clones, more than 90% of them appearing once. Sequenced material: CD4+ T cells sorted from blood. These receptors all stem from a human donor in good health. Some clones in this sample may be carry-over from other donors' samples. The CDR3 runs from the conserved cysteine through the conserved F or W. Each record gives: clone size, J gene, V gene, CDR3 protein. Not every row has a clone size; where given, it reads once, few, many or a size class.

NA,TRBJ2-2,TRBV14,CASSRGRGYFPGELFF
NA,TRBJ1-5,TRBV27,CASRRSWGLNQPQHF
NA,TRBJ2-5,TRBV2,CASSELAEQETQYF
NA,TRBJ1-2,TRBV9,CASSPRQGSYGYTF
NA,TRBJ2-6,TRBV7-9,CASSLGSGANVLTF
NA,TRBJ2-5,TRBV5-1,CASSFRLTSGQETQYF
NA,TRBJ2-1,TRBV2,CASSPTRDNEQFF
NA,TRBJ2-3,TRBV30,CAWGSGQGRDTQYF
NA,TRBJ2-3,TRBV9,CASSVAGTSGPGTQYF
NA,TRBJ1-5,TRBV6-1,CASRLTRYSNQPQHF
NA,TRBJ2-2,TRBV4-1,CASSSRTSGSRNTGELFF
once,TRBJ2-6,TRBV27,CASSDLGSGANVLTF
once,TRBJ2-7,TRBV28,CATRGGAGFSYEQYF
NA,TRBJ1-1,TRBV28,CASSFSGGLYTEAFF
NA,TRBJ1-5,TRBV18,CASSPGTGAIQPQHF
NA,TRBJ2-7,TRBV10-1,CASIATKRYEQYF
NA,TRBJ1-1,TRBV30,CAWSKVWTEAFF
NA,TRBJ2-5,TRBV9,CASSVAGLAGGETQYF
NA,TRBJ2-3,TRBV30,CACSGALTDTQYF
few,TRBJ1-5,TRBV4-1,CASSQPDRVDQPQHF
NA,TRBJ1-1,TRBV6-5,CASSYSGQGRAEAFF
NA,TRBJ2-7,TRBV9,CASSVDSSGRAHEQYF
NA,TRBJ2-2,TRBV4-2,CASSQAPGGKGTGELFF
NA,TRBJ1-3,TRBV4-1,CASSQDVGGNTIYF
NA,TRBJ2-6,TRBV6-5,CASGPWDAGANVLTF
NA,TRBJ2-5,TRBV5-1,CASSLVSRQETQYF